This T cell receptor (beta chain) was obtained from a study of T cell repertoires in cytomegalovirus infection. Per the germline V gene, CDR1 is ENHRY and CDR2 is SYGVKD. Trimming removed 0 bases from V and 4 bases from J, with 8 bases in between. The length of the CDR3 is 14 residues. One entry per CDR3 protein, called by TCRdb with MiXCR from the reads. The sample includes hundreds of thousands of distinct CDR3 sequences, around 32% seen only once; the top ten take around a sixth. In regard to this clonotype: Its antigen is as yet unknown.

This TCR derives from a human donor in good health (CMV status not recorded). Some clones in this sample may be carry-over from other donors' samples. The sample here was cultured PBMCs, taken from culture after CMV antigen stimulation. The V and J genes are TRBV10-3 and TRBJ2-3; TRBD1 or TRBD2 may be the D gene (5 bases each). The DNA of the CDR3 is TGTGCCATCAGTGAGTCGAGGGACCCAGATACGCAGTATTTT. Its translation is CAISESRDPDTQYF.